Here is one TCR beta chain with its context. The antigen is not known. Since a much larger clone is just one base distant, this may be a read error. These data belong to a study of tumor-infiltrating lymphocytes in primary liver carcinoma. Between the trimmed V and J ends, which lost 5 bases and 1 base, there was a span of 15 bases. The CDR3 extends over 15 amino acids. Germline values: CDR1 SEHNR, CDR2 FQNEAQ (reference sequence). Unsorted whole blood yielded blood RNA, and germline DNA was extracted as well. No patient had received treatment, and all had chronic HBV infection. The study, taken as a whole, reports: Tumor region pairs shared more overlap than did tumor-adjacent and tumor-blood pairs.

Reverse transcription of about 0.5 ug total RNA with a constant-region primer produced TCR beta cDNA. Three nested multiplex PCR rounds, a slightly modified ARM-PCR, produced the libraries for TCR beta. A C-beta reverse primer and TRBV1-TRBV30 forward primers served in each of the first two PCR rounds, at approximately 10 cycles apiece. TCRdb re-called the multiplex PCR reads with MiXCR, one entry per CDR3 protein. Among 250,000 to 350,000 distinct CDR3 sequences listed, approximately 58% were seen once. This sequence originates from a woman aged 25 to 45 with primary liver carcinoma and hepatitis B virus infection. Sample: peripheral blood. V usage is TRBV7-9 and J usage is TRBJ2-7, with D perhaps matching TRBD2 (6 bases). CDR3 sequence reads: CASSDAGTPSYEQYF. Here the CDR3 DNA reads TGTGCCAGCAGCGACGCCGGGACTCCATCCTACGAGCAGTACTTC.